This TCR beta chain was found in a study of blood T cell repertoires in COVID-19. The assay was immunoSEQ multiplex PCR, and TCRdb's table has in-frame clones only and misses some. The data contain about 91,000 clones, over 70% of them singletons. In germline, CDR1 is SGHAT, CDR2 FQNNGV. V shed 4 bases, J shed 6 bases, and the junction held 6 bases outside the gene matches. This CDR3 region has 15 residues. The sequencing input was peripheral blood. V usage is TRBV11-2 and J usage is TRBJ2-1; 10 bases align to TRBD1. The TCR sequence derives from a man between 65 and 85 years old with acute or convalescent COVID-19. DNA of the CDR3: TGTGCCAGCAGCTCCAGACAGGGGGCGGGCAATGAGCAGTTCTTC. It is translated as CASSSRQGAGNEQFF. The whole variable domain, filled in from reference TRBV11-2 and TRBJ2-1, reads EAGVAQSPRYKIIEKRQSVAFWCNPISGHATLYWYQQILGQGPKLLIQFQNNGVVDDSQLPKDRFSAERLKGVDSTLKIQPAKLEDSAVYLCASSSRQGAGNEQFFGPGTRLTVL.